Presented here are 17 T cell receptor beta chains from one specimen sequenced in a study of T cells in localized non-small cell lung cancer. Sequencing used immunoSEQ multiplex PCR; TCRdb keeps in-frame clones, though not all of them. Of about 53,000 clones listed, roughly 83% are singletons. The sequenced sample was peripheral blood mononuclear cells, obtained before any cancer treatment. All receptors derive from a man between 40 and 69 years old with stage III lung adenocarcinoma.

The chain joins TRBV27 to TRBJ1-1; TRBD1 aligns across 7 bases. This CDR3 is 12 amino acids long. CDR1 and CDR2 (germline): MNHEY, SMNVEV (reference sequence). V shed 5 bases and J 11 bases; nucleotides not matched to a gene: 8. The CDR3 DNA sequence: TGTGCCAGCAGTATGTCCGGGACAGTCGCTTTCTTT. It translates to CASSMSGTVAFF.

This clone was recorded only once. J is TRBJ2-7 and V is TRBV7-9; a possible D gene is TRBD2 (6 bases). Germline V gives CDR1 SEHNR, CDR2 FQNEAQ (reference sequence). Trimming took 2 bases from V and 7 from J, leaving 18 bases between them. This CDR3 is built from 15 residues. Written as DNA, the CDR3 is TGTGCCAGCAGCTTATCCATCGGCGGGACGGGGGAGCAGTACTTC. It yields the protein CASSLSIGGTGEQYF.

This chain joins TRBV6-1 and TRBJ2-7, with D tentatively TRBD2 (7 bases). CDR3 length: 15 residues. Germline lookup yields CDR1 MNHNS and CDR2 SASEGT. V lost 2 bases and J lost 3, with 14 bases in between. The CDR3: CASSENTGGYYEQYF. In nucleotides, the CDR3 is TGTGCCAGCAGTGAAAACACGGGGGGCTACTACGAGCAGTACTTC.

The chain couples TRBV7-8 to TRBJ2-1; 15 bases align to TRBD2. Unmatched junction bases numbered 12, after V lost 5 bases and J lost 7 bases. The CDR3 runs to 18 residues. Germline lookup yields CDR1 SGHVS and CDR2 FQNEAQ. The chain's CDR3 is CASSDVGTSGRSWNEQFF. The CDR3 bases are TGTGCCAGCAGCGATGTAGGGACTAGCGGGAGGTCTTGGAATGAGCAGTTCTTC.

The chain links TRBV2 to TRBJ2-2; D is undetermined. The ends were cut back, 5 bases at V and 1 base at J, with 14 bases in the middle. The germline V gene has CDR1 SNHLY and CDR2 FYNNEI. CDR3 length: 16 residues. The CDR3 protein is CASSRELLGNTGELFF. The DNA of the CDR3 is TGTGCCAGCAGTCGTGAATTATTGGGGAACACCGGGGAGCTGTTTTTT.

With respect to this clone: This sample also contains other DNA sequences that code for the same CDR3. The chain combines TRBV18 with TRBJ2-5, with no clear D. Germline loops: CDR1 KGHSH, CDR2 LQKENI. The CDR3 runs 11 residues. Trimming shortened V by 3 bases and J by 5 bases, and 4 bases separated the two germline ends. The CDR3 protein is CASSPEETQYF. In DNA form, the CDR3 reads TGTGCCAGCTCACCGGAGGAGACCCAGTACTTC.

This chain connects TRBV6-1 to TRBJ2-7; 7 bases agree with TRBD1. Looked up from germline, CDR1 is MNHNS and CDR2 is SASEGT. The CDR3 extends over 15 amino acids. Trimming removed 2 bases from V and 7 bases from J; junction bases left unmatched: 11. CDR3 in amino acids: CASSEWTGILTEQYF. The CDR3 DNA sequence: TGTGCCAGCAGTGAATGGACAGGAATTTTAACTGAGCAGTACTTC.

The J gene is TRBJ2-5, the V gene TRBV11-3; 7 bases agree with TRBD1. Trimming took 4 bases from V and 2 from J; bases not matched to a gene: 7. Germline-derived CDR1 and CDR2 are SGHNT and YENEEA. The CDR3 consists of 15 residues. The CDR3 loop reads CASSSTGPYQETQYF. CDR3 in DNA: TGTGCCAGCAGCTCGACAGGGCCCTATCAAGAGACCCAGTACTTC.

The J gene is TRBJ2-3, the V gene TRBV2, with TRBD1 matching 8 bases. With 6 bases clipped from V and 1 base from J, the junction kept 6 bases outside the gene matches. CDR3 length equals 15 residues. CDR1 is SNHLY, CDR2 FYNNEI, per germline. CDR3 region: CASSRGRSGTDTQYF. The CDR3 DNA reads TGTGCCAGCAGCAGGGGGCGATCTGGCACAGATACGCAGTATTTT.

The V call is TRBV29-1, the J call TRBJ1-6, with a weak D call TRBD1 (5 bases). Germline V gives CDR1 SQVTM, CDR2 ANQGSEA. Trimming took off 6 bases at V and 6 bases at J, with 12 bases between the two ends. The CDR3 has 13 residues. CDR3: CSVSLDSNSPLHF. As DNA, the CDR3 is TGCAGCGTCTCCCTCGACAGTAATTCACCCCTCCACTTT.

The V and J genes are TRBV28 and TRBJ1-1; 8 bases are shared with TRBD1. CDR1 and CDR2 from the germline V gene are MDHEN and SYDVKM. The CDR3 contains 15 residues. V lost 3 bases and J lost 1; bases outside the gene matches: 4. DNA of the CDR3: TGTGCCAGCAGTTTTTGGGACAGGCAGAACACTGAAGCTTTCTTT. It codes for CASSFWDRQNTEAFF. Variable domain in full (rest from reference TRBV28 and TRBJ1-1): DVKVTQSSRYLVKRTGEKVFLECVQDMDHENMFWYRQDPGLGLRLIYFSYDVKMKEKGDIPEGYSVSREKKERFSLILESASTNQTSMYLCASSFWDRQNTEAFFGQGTRLTVV.

The rearrangement joins TRBV15 to TRBJ2-1; no definite D call. The CDR3 is 16 amino acids. The germline CDR1 and CDR2 sequences are LNHNV and YYDKDF (reference sequence). V lost 3 bases, J lost 2 bases, and 14 bases lay in between. The CDR3 nucleotides are TGTGCCACCAGCAGGACTTTGAGCGTTGCCTACAATGAGCAGTTCTTC. Protein product: CATSRTLSVAYNEQFF.

This clone has only a few counts. This sequence joins TRBV11-3 and TRBJ2-7; tentatively, D is TRBD1 (6 bases). V was clipped by 1 base and J by 6 bases, with 10 bases between them. Germline V lookup: CDR1 SGHNT, CDR2 YENEEA. The CDR3 is made up of 13 amino acids. The CDR3 nucleotides are TGTGCCAGCAGCTTAGGACAGGTCAGCGAGCAGTACTTC. It encodes CASSLGQVSEQYF.

This chain joins TRBV5-1 and TRBJ1-4; no reliable D call. Trimming stripped 0 bases from V and 5 bases from J, with 8 bases between. Germline values: CDR1 SGHRS, CDR2 YFSETQ. This CDR3 has 14 amino acids. The CDR3 region is CASSLGLENEKLFF. For the CDR3, the DNA is TGCGCCAGCAGCTTGGGACTGGAGAATGAAAAACTGTTTTTT.

This clone was seen a few times. Additional DNA sequences in this sample encode the identical CDR3. The chain uses TRBV30 and TRBJ1-4; maybe TRBD1 (5 bases). With 5 bases removed from V and 0 bases from J, the gap between germline ends came to 7 bases. The CDR3 runs 13 residues. Germline CDR1 reads GTSNPN; CDR2 reads SVGIG (reference sequence). The CDR3 DNA reads as TGTGCCTGGTCGGGGGCAACTAATGAAAAACTGTTTTTT. Protein product: CAWSGATNEKLFF. Using reference TRBV30 and TRBJ1-4 for the parts outside the CDR3, the full variable domain is SQTIHQWPATLVQPVGSPLSLECTVEGTSNPNLYWYRQAAGRGLQLLFYSVGIGQISSEVPQNLSASRPQDRQFILSSKKLLLSDSGFYLCAWSGATNEKLFFGSGTQLSVL.

This chain uses TRBV28 with TRBJ1-1; no clear D gene. Germline CDR1 MDHEN, CDR2 SYDVKM. V lost 3 bases, J lost 6 bases, and 11 bases lay in between. This CDR3 is built from 13 residues. CDR3 residues: CASSFMGIAEAFF. As DNA, the CDR3 is TGTGCCAGCAGTTTTATGGGCATCGCTGAAGCTTTCTTT.

The gene calls are TRBV9 and TRBJ2-1; D remains unclear. Germline values: CDR1 SGDLS, CDR2 YYNGEE. The CDR3 extends over 14 amino acids. V was cut by 3 bases and J by 0 bases, with 7 bases left in between. In DNA, the CDR3 is TGTGCCAGCAGCGCCGTCTACTCCTACAATGAGCAGTTCTTC. Its translation is CASSAVYSYNEQFF.